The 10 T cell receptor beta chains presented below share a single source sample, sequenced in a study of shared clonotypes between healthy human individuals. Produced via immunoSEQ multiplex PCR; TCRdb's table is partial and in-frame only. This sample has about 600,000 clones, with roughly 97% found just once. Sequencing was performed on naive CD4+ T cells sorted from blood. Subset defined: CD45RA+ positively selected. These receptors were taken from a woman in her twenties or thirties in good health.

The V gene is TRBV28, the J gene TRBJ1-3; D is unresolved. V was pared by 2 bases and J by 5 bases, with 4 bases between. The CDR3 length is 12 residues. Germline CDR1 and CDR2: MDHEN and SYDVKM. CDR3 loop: CASSLIRNTIYF. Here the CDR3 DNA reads TGTGCCAGCAGTTTAATTCGAAACACCATATATTTT.

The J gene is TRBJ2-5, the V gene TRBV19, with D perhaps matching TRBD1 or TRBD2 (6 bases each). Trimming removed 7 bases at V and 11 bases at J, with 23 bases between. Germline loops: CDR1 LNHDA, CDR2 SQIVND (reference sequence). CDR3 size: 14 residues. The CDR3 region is CASTSTGAAVEQYF. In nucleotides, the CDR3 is TGTGCCAGTACCAGTACGGGGGCGGCGGTTGAGCAGTACTTC.

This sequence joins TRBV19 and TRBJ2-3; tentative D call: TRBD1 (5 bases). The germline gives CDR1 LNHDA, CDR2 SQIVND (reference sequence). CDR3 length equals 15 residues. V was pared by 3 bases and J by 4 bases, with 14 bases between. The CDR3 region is CASSMSRMGPDTQYF. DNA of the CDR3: TGTGCCAGTAGTATGAGCCGAATGGGGCCAGATACGCAGTATTTT. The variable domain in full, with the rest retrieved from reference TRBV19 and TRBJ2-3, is DGGITQSPKYLFRKEGQNVTLSCEQNLNHDAMYWYRQDPGQGLRLIYYSQIVNDFQKGDIAEGYSVSREKKESFPLTVTSAQKNPTAFYLCASSMSRMGPDTQYFGPGTRLTVL.

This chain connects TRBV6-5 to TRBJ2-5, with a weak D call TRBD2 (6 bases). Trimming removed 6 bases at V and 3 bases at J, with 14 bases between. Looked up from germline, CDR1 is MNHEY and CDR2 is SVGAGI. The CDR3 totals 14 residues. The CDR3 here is CASRITGLEETQYF. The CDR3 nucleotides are TGTGCCAGCAGAATCACGGGACTCGAAGAGACCCAGTACTTC.

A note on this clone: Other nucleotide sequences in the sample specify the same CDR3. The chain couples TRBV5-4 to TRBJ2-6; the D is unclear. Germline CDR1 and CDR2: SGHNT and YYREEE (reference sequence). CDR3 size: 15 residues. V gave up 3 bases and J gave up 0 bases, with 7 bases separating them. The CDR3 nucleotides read TGTGCCAGCAGCTCCGGGTCCTCTGGGGCCAACGTCCTGACTTTC. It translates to CASSSGSSGANVLTF.

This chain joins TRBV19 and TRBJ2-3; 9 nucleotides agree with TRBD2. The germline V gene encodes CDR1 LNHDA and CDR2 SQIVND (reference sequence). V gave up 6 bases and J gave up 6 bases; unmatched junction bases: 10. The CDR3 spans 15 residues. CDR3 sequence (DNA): TGTGCCAGTAGGAACAGCGGGAGGTCACTTGATACGCAGTATTTT. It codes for CASRNSGRSLDTQYF.

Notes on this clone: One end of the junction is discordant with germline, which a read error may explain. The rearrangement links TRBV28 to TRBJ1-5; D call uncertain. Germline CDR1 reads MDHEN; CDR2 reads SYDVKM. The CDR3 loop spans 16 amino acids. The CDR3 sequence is CASSLPTPPKAGRIDF. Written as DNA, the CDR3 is TGTGCCAGCAGTTTACCAACTCCCCCTAAGGCGGGGAGGATAGATTTT.

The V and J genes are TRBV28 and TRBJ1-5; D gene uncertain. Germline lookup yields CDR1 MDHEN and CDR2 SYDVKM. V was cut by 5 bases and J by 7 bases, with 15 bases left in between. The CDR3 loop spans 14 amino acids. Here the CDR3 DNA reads TGTGCCAGCAGTAAGTGGGAGGGATCCCAGCCCCAGCATTTT. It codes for CASSKWEGSQPQHF.

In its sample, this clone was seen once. CDR3: CASSPAGVETQYF. CDR3 nucleotide sequence: TGCGCCAGCAGCCCGGCGGGAGTGGAGACCCAGTACTTC. V and J are TRBV4-1 and TRBJ2-5, with TRBD2 identical over 7 bases. Germline CDR1 reads MGHRA; CDR2 reads YSYEKL. The junction had 4 bases not matched to a gene; V was cut back by 4 bases and J by 5 bases. The CDR3 has 13 amino acids.

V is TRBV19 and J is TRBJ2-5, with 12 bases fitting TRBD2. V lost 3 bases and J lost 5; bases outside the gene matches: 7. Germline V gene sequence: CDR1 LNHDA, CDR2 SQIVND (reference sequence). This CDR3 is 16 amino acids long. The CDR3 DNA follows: TGTGCCAGTAGTATTCAAAGACTAGCGGGAGAGGAGACCCAGTACTTC. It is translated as CASSIQRLAGEETQYF. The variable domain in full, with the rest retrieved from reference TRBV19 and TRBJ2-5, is DGGITQSPKYLFRKEGQNVTLSCEQNLNHDAMYWYRQDPGQGLRLIYYSQIVNDFQKGDIAEGYSVSREKKESFPLTVTSAQKNPTAFYLCASSIQRLAGEETQYFGPGTRLLVL.